This T cell receptor beta chain was captured by sequencing in a study of blood T cell repertoires in COVID-19. Study summary: The origin of the acute and convalescent COVID-19 samples was the United States, Italy and Spain.

This clone has just a few counts. Original processing notes: Amplified reference gene primers provided the basis for estimating nucleated cell counts. The data were produced by immunoSEQ multiplex PCR, yet TCRdb's version contains in-frame clones alone and is incomplete. V and J calls and clone size come straight from that table; D and trimming were deduced from the DNA. The sample has 100,000 or so clones; approximately 80% are singletons. Trimming cost V 5 bases and J 0 bases; bases outside gene matches: 6. The CDR3 runs to 17 residues. CDR1 and CDR2 from the germline V gene are SGHVS and FQNEAQ. V is TRBV7-8 and J is TRBJ1-6; 8 bases map to TRBD1. Sequencing was performed on peripheral blood. The TCR sequence derives from a human donor in a cohort sampled during active COVID-19. CDR3 sequence (DNA): TGTGCCAGCAGCCCCCGACAGGGGAACTCCTATAATTCACCCCTCCACTTT. Its translation: CASSPRQGNSYNSPLHF.